The 18 T cell receptor beta chains in this list originate from one sample, sequenced in a study of T cells in Graves' hyperthyroidism and ophthalmopathy. TCR beta CDR3 region amplification was performed from RNA transcripts. During a first-round RT-PCR of the TCR CDR3, the HTBI primer set was used. In TCRdb, the multiplex PCR reads were re-called with MiXCR into one record per CDR3 protein. The sample records around 420,000 distinct CDR3 sequences, approximately 15% being singletons. Sequencing used blood. These receptor sequences come from a woman younger than 30 with Graves' hyperthyroidism.

This clonotype was recorded a few times. DNA of the CDR3: TGTGCCAGCAGTTCGCCCCTTAGGGGTGCCTACGAGCAGTACTTC. Translation gives CASSSPLRGAYEQYF. V gene TRBV27 combines with J gene TRBJ2-7, with D maybe TRBD1 (5 bases). Trimming left V 4 bases short and J 2 bases short, with 15 bases between. This CDR3 has 15 amino acids. CDR1 and CDR2 from the germline V gene are MNHEY and SMNVEV (reference sequence).

The chain uses TRBV10-3 and TRBJ2-1, with 7 nucleotides matching TRBD1. The trim removed 4 bases at V and 1 base at J, leaving 4 bases unmatched. Per the germline V gene, CDR1 is ENHRY and CDR2 is SYGVKD. This CDR3 is 15 amino acids long. The DNA for the CDR3 is TGTGCCATCAGTGGGGGACAGTCTTCCTACAATGAGCAGTTCTTC. As protein: CAISGGQSSYNEQFF.

This clonotype showed up many times. This sequence joins TRBV28 and TRBJ1-2; the D is unclear. Trimming left V 1 base short and J 1 base short, with 10 bases between. The germline CDR1 and CDR2 sequences are MDHEN and SYDVKM. CDR3 size: 15 residues. The CDR3 loop reads CASSLYPGVNYGYTF. DNA for the CDR3: TGTGCCAGCAGTTTATATCCGGGAGTTAACTATGGCTACACCTTC.

Concerning this clonotype itself: A much larger clone lies a single base off, so this may be a read error. The CDR3 carries no conserved terminal phenylalanine or tryptophan, so it likely arises from a read error. V usage is TRBV12-3 or TRBV12-4 and J usage is TRBJ2-6, with D unclear. This CDR3 has 14 residues. V was trimmed by 6 bases and J by 0 bases, leaving 6 bases between them. The CDR3 reads CASRPASGANVLTL. As DNA, the CDR3 is TGTGCCAGCAGACCGGCCTCTGGGGCCAACGTCCTGACTCTC.

This clonotype was seen at least ten times. The chain has TRBV7-2 and TRBJ1-2; 9 bases are a match to TRBD1. The CDR3 has 13 residues. Germline CDR1 and CDR2: SGHTA and FQGNSA. V was clipped by 3 bases and J by 6 bases; unmatched bases: 2. The CDR3 DNA is TGTGCCAGCAGCTTCGGGACAGGGAATGGCTACACCTTC. Protein product: CASSFGTGNGYTF.

This clonotype appeared a few times. Here the CDR3 DNA reads TGTGCCAGCAGACCTAAGACAGCACAGAACACTGAAGCTTTCTTT. This translates into CASRPKTAQNTEAFF. The chain couples TRBV7-9 to TRBJ1-1; a weak D match, TRBD1 (5 bases). The CDR3 extends over 15 amino acids. Trimming took off 6 bases at V and 1 base at J, with 15 bases between the two ends. The germline CDR1 and CDR2 sequences are SEHNR and FQNEAQ (reference sequence).

The V call is TRBV5-8, the J call TRBJ1-4, with D tentatively TRBD1 (5 bases). Germline V CDR1 and CDR2: SGHTS, YDEGEE. The CDR3 loop spans 14 amino acids. The V and J ends lost 4 bases and 8 bases respectively, with 15 bases between them. CDR3 region: CASSPLGTGEKLFF. CDR3 sequence (DNA): TGTGCCAGCAGCCCTCTTGGGACCGGGGAAAAACTGTTTTTT.

This clonotype was seen ten or more times. V gene TRBV12-3 or TRBV12-4 combines with J gene TRBJ2-2; possible D gene TRBD2, 6 bases. The V end lost 4 bases, the J end lost 5 bases, and 17 bases lay between the germline ends. The CDR3 loop spans 16 amino acids. CDR3 coding DNA: TGTGCCAGCAGTTCCCGGGTGGCGGGGAGGACCGGGGAGCTGTTTTTT. Its translation is CASSSRVAGRTGELFF.

This clonotype was counted many times. The chain joins TRBV18 to TRBJ2-5; the D is unclear. V lost 2 bases, J lost 2 bases, and 9 bases lay in between. CDR3 size: 14 residues. Germline CDR1 reads KGHSH; CDR2 reads LQKENI. The CDR3 DNA reads as TGTGCCAGCTCACCAGCGTTACCTCAAGAGACCCAGTACTTC. Protein product: CASSPALPQETQYF.

In its sample, this clonotype was seen a few times. A much bigger clone sits one base away, suggesting this may be a read error. The chain is built from TRBV7-9 and TRBJ2-1; a possible D gene is TRBD2 (7 bases). CDR1 and CDR2 from the germline V gene are SEHNR and FQNEAQ (reference sequence). The CDR3 sequence is 18 residues long. CDR3 region: CASSLAYLGGGSYNGQFF. The DNA of the CDR3 is TGTGCCAGCAGCTTAGCCTACTTGGGCGGGGGCTCCTACAATGGGCAGTTCTTC.

There are many counts of this clonotype. This chain joins TRBV12-3 or TRBV12-4 and TRBJ1-1; D possibly corresponds to TRBD1 (5 bases). This CDR3 is built from 13 residues. V dropped 6 bases and J dropped 1 base, with 9 bases sitting between them. CDR3 in amino acids: CASSSGQNTEAFF. The DNA for the CDR3 is TGTGCCAGCAGCTCTGGACAGAACACTGAAGCTTTCTTT.

This clonotype was detected a few times. This could be a read error, since a much larger clone is one nucleotide away. J is TRBJ1-5 and V is TRBV10-3, with 7 bases fitting TRBD1. The CDR3 is 14 residues long. The germline V gene has CDR1 ENHRY and CDR2 SYGVKD. The CDR3 region has the DNA TGTGCCGTCAGGGCGACAGGGTCTCATCAGCCCCAGCATTTT. As protein: CAVRATGSHQPQHF.

As for this clonotype: This may be a read error: a much more frequent sequence differs by one nucleotide. The CDR3 is CAGRVSYEQYF. The CDR3 DNA reads as TGTGCCGGCCGGGTCTCCTACGAGCAGTACTTC. The V gene is TRBV2, the J gene TRBJ2-7, with unresolved D. CDR3 length equals 11 residues. CDR1 and CDR2 (germline): SNHLY, FYNNEI. V lost 11 bases and J lost 0, with 8 bases in between.

There are a few counts of this clonotype. Relative to the germline gene, one junction end is altered; a read error may explain this. The chain joins TRBV30 to TRBJ1-4; no clear D gene. The CDR3 totals 11 residues. Germline V gives CDR1 GTSNPN, CDR2 SVGIG (reference sequence). CDR3 region: CAWSGNGKLFF. The CDR3 region has the DNA TGTGCCTGGAGTGGGAATGGAAAACTGTTTTTT.

This clonotype was observed a few times. The chain combines TRBV19 with TRBJ1-6; possibly TRBD1 for D (5 bases). The CDR3 runs 15 residues. Germline CDR1 is LNHDA and CDR2 is SQIVND (reference sequence). V lost 7 bases to trimming and J lost 0 bases, with 10 bases between them. CDR3 sequence (DNA): TGTGCCAGTACTTCAGGGAGCTCCTATAATTCACCCCTCCACTTT. This sequence encodes CASTSGSSYNSPLHF.

This clonotype was counted ten times or more. The chain combines TRBV19 with TRBJ2-7; 8 nucleotides align to TRBD2. Germline V gives CDR1 LNHDA, CDR2 SQIVND (reference sequence). The CDR3 length is 15 residues. J lost 3 bases, V lost 5 bases, and 9 bases had no gene match. CDR3 sequence (DNA): TGTGCCAGTAGTGAAAGCGGGAGTTTCCACTACGAGCAGTACTTC. This gives the protein CASSESGSFHYEQYF.

This clonotype was observed many times. The V and J genes are TRBV19 and TRBJ1-6; no clear D gene. The germline CDR1 and CDR2 sequences are LNHDA and SQIVND (reference sequence). The CDR3 sequence is 15 residues long. With 3 bases removed from V and 3 bases from J, the gap between germline ends came to 9 bases. The CDR3 coding sequence is TGTGCCAGTAGTATGAGGCGTGACTATAATTCACCCCTCCACTTT. Its protein product is CASSMRRDYNSPLHF.

This clonotype has only a few counts. The rearrangement links TRBV6-6 to TRBJ1-1, with D possibly matching TRBD1 (5 bases). The CDR3 extends over 14 amino acids. From germline, CDR1 is MNHNY and CDR2 SVGAGI (reference sequence). Trimming cost V 0 bases and J 5 bases, with 10 bases left between them. The CDR3 nucleotides are TGTGCCAGCAGTTACTCAGGGGCGATTACTGAAGCTTTCTTT. It specifies CASSYSGAITEAFF.